This T cell receptor (beta chain) originates from a study of cytomegalovirus exposure and HLA in healthy donors. Amplification used 60 Vbeta primers and 13 Jbeta primers. In the original processing: There were about 80 million unique TCR beta chains by a later count, and approximately 10 million of them were shared. The assay was immunoSEQ multiplex PCR, and TCRdb's table has in-frame clones only and misses some. V, J and clone size were drawn from that table, and D and trimming were deduced from the DNA. Recorded for this sample: roughly 220,000 clones. CDR1 is SGHNT and CDR2 is YYREEE in the germline V gene (reference sequence). Trimming stripped 2 bases from V and 0 bases from J, with 8 bases between. The CDR3 totals 14 residues.

V gene TRBV5-4 combines with J gene TRBJ1-2; unclear D gene. This TCR was recovered from a girl aged 2 to 10 in good health and CMV-seropositive. Sequencing was performed on PBMCs. The chain's CDR3 is CASSFGTANYGYTF. CDR3 in DNA: TGTGCCAGCAGCTTTGGTACAGCTAACTATGGCTACACCTTC.